This is a list of T cell receptor beta chains from one sample in a study of radiotherapy plus CTLA-4 blockade in lung cancer. TCRdb's table, derived via immunoSEQ multiplex PCR, lists solely in-frame clones and lacks some. Here the sample spans 52,000 or so clones, roughly 79% being singletons. The sequencing used peripheral blood, collected from a patient treated with radiotherapy plus ipilimumab. The receptor set was obtained from a human donor with non-small cell lung cancer whose response to radiotherapy plus ipilimumab could not be evaluated. Each CDR3 is given with its conserved first and last residue. Fields, in order: clone size, V gene, D gene, CDR3 length, J gene, CDR3 DNA, CDR3 protein. The D gene is left open where the match is weak. Clone size, where shown, is once, few, many, or a class for clones that have expanded.

>-|TRBV28|TRBD1|15|TRBJ1-5
TGTGCCAGCAGTTTAGTCGCAGGGGGTTACCAGCCCCAGCATTTT
CASSLVAGGYQPQHF
>few|TRBV28|-|11|TRBJ2-1
TGTGCCAGCAGTTTCTTGAGGAGACAGTTCTTC
CASSFLRRQFF
>-|TRBV7-2|TRBD1|15|TRBJ2-1
TGTGCCAGCAGCTTAGGGACAGGGCGTGGCAATGAGCAGTTCTTC
CASSLGTGRGNEQFF
>-|TRBV19|-|14|TRBJ1-2
TGTGCCAGTACAGCATGGCGCGGAGACTATGGCTACACCTTC
CASTAWRGDYGYTF
>-|TRBV18|-|13|TRBJ2-3
TGTGCCAGCTCACCTCCGGGGGCAGATACGCAGTATTTT
CASSPPGADTQYF
>-|TRBV27|TRBD1|14|TRBJ1-2
TGTGCCAGCAAACCACGGACAGGGATCTATGGCTACACCTTC
CASKPRTGIYGYTF
>-|TRBV18|-|13|TRBJ1-2
TGTGCCAGCTCACCAGCGACTAACTATGGCTACACCTTC
CASSPATNYGYTF
>-|TRBV11-2|-|15|TRBJ2-3
TGTGCCAGCAGCTCCGGTAGCGGCTACACAGATACGCAGTATTTT
CASSSGSGYTDTQYF
>-|TRBV21-1|-|16|TRBJ1-4
TGTGCCTTCTCTGAACAGGGGCGCCAAACTAATGAAAAACTGTTTTTT
CAFSEQGRQTNEKLFF
>-|TRBV19|-|11|TRBJ2-7
TGTGCCAGTAGCCCCCTCTACGAGCAGTACTTC
CASSPLYEQYF
>-|TRBV5-5|TRBD1|14|TRBJ2-7
TGTGCCAGCAGCTTCGGACAGGGAACTTACGAGCAGTACTTC
CASSFGQGTYEQYF